The 30 T cell receptor beta chains presented below share a single source sample, sequenced in a study of blood T cell repertoires in COVID-19. The repertoire was sequenced with immunoSEQ multiplex PCR; TCRdb's copy has only in-frame clones and lacks some. The sample contains 4,000 or so clones, over 80% of which appear only once. The sequencing input was peripheral blood. These TCRs come from a man in his forties or fifties with active COVID-19.

This clone occurred a few times. The chain combines TRBV28 with TRBJ2-3, with 10 bases matching TRBD1. CDR1 and CDR2 (germline): MDHEN, SYDVKM. The ends lost 4 bases at V and 5 bases at J; junction bases unmatched: 6. CDR3 length equals 15 residues. The CDR3 DNA follows: TGTGCCAGCAGTTCCCCGGGACAGGGGAAAGATACGCAGTATTTT. Its translation: CASSSPGQGKDTQYF.

The J gene is TRBJ2-3, the V gene TRBV7-9; 10 nucleotides match TRBD2. The CDR3 is 15 amino acids. The junction had 4 bases not matched to a gene; V was cut back by 5 bases and J by 2 bases. Germline assignment: CDR1 SEHNR and CDR2 FQNEAQ (reference sequence). Here the CDR3 reads CASSRTSGFTDTQYF. The CDR3 DNA reads as TGTGCCAGCAGCCGGACTAGCGGTTTCACAGATACGCAGTATTTT.

This rearrangement joins TRBV28 to TRBJ2-7; 8 bases are a match to TRBD2. CDR1 MDHEN and CDR2 SYDVKM come from the germline V gene. The ends lost 6 bases at V and 3 bases at J; junction bases unmatched: 7. The CDR3 has 14 amino acids. CDR3 nucleotide sequence: TGTGCCAGCAGATCGGGAGGGCCAAACTACGAGCAGTACTTC. Translation gives CASRSGGPNYEQYF.

V gene TRBV4-3 combines with J gene TRBJ1-6, with D unclear. V lost 1 base, J lost 6 bases, and 10 bases lay in between. Germline CDR1 and CDR2: LGHNA and YSLEER. CDR3 length: 15 residues. CDR3 loop: CASSQAHLSNSPLHF. CDR3 sequence (DNA): TGCGCCAGCAGCCAAGCCCACCTCAGTAATTCACCCCTCCACTTT.

The V gene is TRBV5-1, the J gene TRBJ1-4; TRBD1 aligns across 8 bases. The CDR3 has 16 residues. CDR1 and CDR2 (germline): SGHRS, YFSETQ. The ends lost 4 bases at V and 6 bases at J; junction bases unmatched: 11. In nucleotides, the CDR3 is TGCGCCAGCAGCCCTACTAGACAGGGGCGGGATGAAAAACTGTTTTTT. It encodes CASSPTRQGRDEKLFF.

This clone was seen once. The chain combines TRBV30 with TRBJ2-1; 9 bases are a match to TRBD2. There are 16 residues in the CDR3. Trimming cost V 2 bases and J 7 bases; bases outside gene matches: 12. Germline lookup yields CDR1 GTSNPN and CDR2 SVGIG (reference sequence). Written as DNA, the CDR3 is TGTGCCTGGAGTCCCGGGACTAGCTTCTTGGGGAATGAGCAGTTCTTC. Its translation is CAWSPGTSFLGNEQFF.

CDR3 nucleotides: TGTGCCAGCAGCAAGGACCCGGGACAGGGCAGAGATACGCAGTATTTT. This encodes CASSKDPGQGRDTQYF. The chain uses TRBV5-6 and TRBJ2-3; 9 positions match TRBD1. J was trimmed by 5 bases and V by 4 bases; bases with no gene match: 11. The germline CDR1 and CDR2 sequences are SGHDT and YYEEEE. The CDR3 runs 16 residues.

This sequence joins TRBV5-6 and TRBJ2-5; TRBD2 is a possible D gene (5 bases). Trimming removed 4 bases from V and 2 bases from J, with 12 bases in between. The CDR3 consists of 14 residues. Germline CDR1 reads SGHDT; CDR2 reads YYEEEE. DNA for the CDR3: TGTGCCAGCAGCGCATTCGGGGATCAAGAGACCCAGTACTTC. Its translation is CASSAFGDQETQYF.

This sequence joins TRBV2 and TRBJ2-7; D unclear. Germline loops: CDR1 SNHLY, CDR2 FYNNEI. The germline V and J ends were trimmed by 6 bases and 3 bases, with 12 bases remaining between them. This CDR3 is 13 amino acids long. CDR3 protein: CASRSLLYYEQYF. The CDR3 bases are TGTGCCAGCAGGTCCCTTTTATACTACGAGCAGTACTTC.

The chain uses TRBV27 and TRBJ2-3, with TRBD2 matching 8 bases. J lost 5 bases, V lost 6 bases, and 7 bases had no gene match. Germline CDR1 reads MNHEY; CDR2 reads SMNVEV (reference sequence). The CDR3 runs to 14 residues. The CDR3: CASRSLAGGDTQYF. CDR3 nucleotide sequence: TGTGCCAGCAGATCTCTAGCGGGTGGAGATACGCAGTATTTT.

V and J are TRBV30 and TRBJ2-7, with 10 positions matching TRBD2. Germline V gives CDR1 GTSNPN, CDR2 SVGIG (reference sequence). V lost 2 bases and J lost 5; bases outside the gene matches: 12. The CDR3 length is 16 residues. Here the CDR3 DNA reads TGTGCCTGGAGTCGGACGTTAGCGGGAGGTTCGAACGAGCAGTACTTC. Residues: CAWSRTLAGGSNEQYF.

The CDR3, as DNA: TGTGCCAGCAGTTTGGGAGGCTCAGGGGGCCAAGAGACCCAGTACTTC. Translating gives CASSLGGSGGQETQYF. The rearrangement links TRBV28 to TRBJ2-5, with a possible D match to TRBD1 (7 bases). The germline V gene has CDR1 MDHEN and CDR2 SYDVKM. The germline V and J ends were trimmed by 3 bases and 1 base, with 15 bases remaining between them. The CDR3 loop spans 16 amino acids.

DNA for the CDR3: TGTGCCAGCAGTCCGCGGGGGGGAGTGACTGAAGCTTTCTTT. It encodes CASSPRGGVTEAFF. This chain links TRBV6-2 or TRBV6-3 with TRBJ1-1; possible D gene TRBD1, 5 bases. CDR1 and CDR2 from the germline V gene are MNHEY and SVGEGT. The CDR3 is made up of 14 amino acids. Trimming cost V 5 bases and J 5 bases, with 15 bases left between them.

The chain carries TRBV9 and TRBJ2-2; weak D call: TRBD1 (5 bases). This CDR3 contains 14 residues. Looked up from germline, CDR1 is SGDLS and CDR2 is YYNGEE. V shed 0 bases and J shed 4 bases, with 7 bases lying between them. CDR3 sequence reads: CASSVDRITGELFF. DNA for the CDR3: TGTGCCAGCAGCGTAGACAGGATCACCGGGGAGCTGTTTTTT.

The chain recombines TRBV5-4 with TRBJ2-1, with D possibly TRBD2 on 7 matching bases. Germline V gene sequence: CDR1 SGHNT, CDR2 YYREEE (reference sequence). The CDR3 extends over 13 amino acids. V was clipped by 7 bases and J by 4 bases, with 12 bases between them. Here the CDR3 DNA reads TGTGCCAGCCGGGGGGCTAGGTACAATGAGCAGTTCTTC. Translation gives CASRGARYNEQFF.

V is TRBV28 and J is TRBJ2-2; 7 nucleotides match TRBD2. Germline assignment: CDR1 MDHEN and CDR2 SYDVKM. V lost 8 bases, J lost 0 bases, and 6 bases stayed unmatched. This CDR3 contains 15 residues. The CDR3 protein is CASVSSGPNTGELFF. CDR3 in DNA: TGTGCCAGCGTGTCTAGCGGACCGAACACCGGGGAGCTGTTTTTT.

The chain carries TRBV28 and TRBJ1-1; D is unclear. This CDR3 has 17 residues. V shed 2 bases and J shed 0 bases, with 16 bases lying between them. Germline V lookup: CDR1 MDHEN, CDR2 SYDVKM. CDR3 nucleotides: TGTGCCAGCAGTTTAGCATCGGGAGGGTCCATGAACACTGAAGCTTTCTTT. Protein: CASSLASGGSMNTEAFF.

The chain links TRBV25-1 to TRBJ2-2; TRBD2 agrees at 7 bases. This CDR3 spans 16 amino acids. Germline CDR1 MGHDK, CDR2 SYGVNS. The J segment lost 5 bases and the V segment lost 0 bases, leaving 6 bases of the junction unmatched. The CDR3 DNA sequence: TGTGCCAGCAGTGAATACGGGGGAGGGGTGACCGGGGAGCTGTTTTTT. Encoded protein: CASSEYGGGVTGELFF.

This clone appeared once. This chain links TRBV4-3 with TRBJ2-4; a weak D match, TRBD1 (6 bases). Trimming left V 0 bases short and J 5 bases short, with 17 bases between. This CDR3 is 17 amino acids long. Per the germline V gene, CDR1 is LGHNA and CDR2 is YSLEER. The CDR3 nucleotides read TGCGCCAGCAGCCAAGATCTACAGGGCTCGCTCCAAAACATTCAGTACTTC. Its protein product is CASSQDLQGSLQNIQYF.

CDR3 sequence reads: CASGPGRSSYNEQFF. DNA for the CDR3: TGTGCCAGCGGCCCAGGCCGAAGCTCCTACAATGAGCAGTTCTTC. The V gene is TRBV5-5, the J gene TRBJ2-1, with D unresolved. Germline V CDR1 and CDR2: SGHKS, YYEKEE (reference sequence). Trimming took off 7 bases at V and 0 bases at J, with 14 bases between the two ends. CDR3 length: 15 residues.

This chain connects TRBV5-1 to TRBJ1-4; 7 bases line up with TRBD1. V lost 4 bases and J lost 7; bases outside the gene matches: 13. Germline V CDR1 and CDR2: SGHRS, YFSETQ. This CDR3 region has 16 residues. CDR3 DNA: TGCGCCAGCAGCCCATCACAGGGGCCGGGCAGTGAAAAACTGTTTTTT. Protein: CASSPSQGPGSEKLFF.

J is TRBJ2-7 and V is TRBV18, with 8 bases matching TRBD2. The CDR3 loop spans 13 amino acids. Germline V CDR1 and CDR2: KGHSH, LQKENI. V gave up 3 bases and J gave up 6 bases; unmatched junction bases: 4. CDR3 region: CASSPSSGSEQYF. The CDR3 DNA follows: TGTGCCAGCTCACCGTCTAGCGGGTCCGAGCAGTACTTC.

The CDR3 region has the DNA TGCAGCGCCGCCACATACATGAACACTGAAGCTTTCTTT. Its protein product is CSAATYMNTEAFF. V usage is TRBV29-1 and J usage is TRBJ1-1; no reliable D call. The CDR3 extends over 13 amino acids. V was shortened by 7 bases and J by 0 bases, with 12 bases between the two germline ends. CDR1 and CDR2 (germline): SQVTM, ANQGSEA.

The V gene is TRBV30, the J gene TRBJ1-2; no clear D. Germline CDR1 reads GTSNPN; CDR2 reads SVGIG (reference sequence). The length of the CDR3 is 11 residues. Trimming took 4 bases from V and 5 from J, leaving 8 bases between them. In DNA form, the CDR3 reads TGTGCCTGGAAGACTTTATATGGCTACACCTTC. It encodes CAWKTLYGYTF.

The V gene is TRBV5-4, the J gene TRBJ2-5; D uncertain. In germline, CDR1 is SGHNT, CDR2 YYREEE (reference sequence). This CDR3 contains 12 residues. Trimming removed 4 bases at V and 2 bases at J, with 6 bases between. The CDR3 loop reads CASSQEQETQYF. CDR3 sequence (DNA): TGTGCCAGCAGCCAGGAACAAGAGACCCAGTACTTC.

The rearrangement links TRBV10-3 to TRBJ1-5; 7 bases line up with TRBD1. There are 13 residues in the CDR3. Germline V gene data show CDR1 as ENHRY and CDR2 as SYGVKD. The J segment lost 6 bases and the V segment lost 6 bases, leaving 5 bases of the junction unmatched. CDR3 sequence (DNA): TGTGCCATCAGCGACAGGGTCTCTCAGCCCCAGCATTTT. Its translation is CAISDRVSQPQHF.

V usage is TRBV12-5 and J usage is TRBJ1-2, with D perhaps TRBD1 (6 bases). CDR3 length equals 13 residues. The germline gives CDR1 LGHNT, CDR2 FRNRAP. V was pared by 4 bases and J by 6 bases, with 12 bases between. This chain's CDR3 is CASGSSGVDGYTF. The CDR3 DNA is TGTGCTAGTGGTTCATCAGGGGTAGATGGCTACACCTTC.

The gene calls are TRBV11-2 and TRBJ2-3; D perhaps matches TRBD2 (5 bases). CDR1 SGHAT and CDR2 FQNNGV come from the germline V gene. Deletions cut 11 bases from V and 3 bases from J, with 12 bases between. CDR3 length equals 12 residues. This chain's CDR3 is CASTPGTDTQYF. The CDR3 nucleotides are TGTGCCTCAACTCCGGGGACAGATACGCAGTATTTT. The full variable domain, in which reference TRBV11-2 and TRBJ2-3 provide the parts outside the CDR3, is EAGVAQSPRYKIIEKRQSVAFWCNPISGHATLYWYQQILGQGPKLLIQFQNNGVVDDSQLPKDRFSAERLKGVDSTLKIQPAKLEDSAVYLCASTPGTDTQYFGPGTRLTVL.

The chain combines TRBV10-3 with TRBJ2-1; no clear D. The germline V gene encodes CDR1 ENHRY and CDR2 SYGVKD. V shed 7 bases and J shed 5 bases, with 9 bases lying between them. The CDR3 spans 12 residues. The CDR3 bases are TGTGCCATCACCCGAGGAGACAATGAGCAGTTCTTC. It yields the protein CAITRGDNEQFF.

V gene TRBV29-1 combines with J gene TRBJ2-5; 7 nucleotides align to TRBD2. This CDR3 has 14 residues. In germline, CDR1 is SQVTM, CDR2 ANQGSEA. Trimming cost V 3 bases and J 6 bases; bases outside gene matches: 10. This chain's CDR3 is CSVDFGGRIKTQYF. The CDR3 DNA reads TGCAGCGTTGATTTCGGCGGGAGAATTAAGACCCAGTACTTC.